Listed below are T cell receptor beta chains from one sample, sequenced in a study of identical twins. MiXCR, applied by TCRdb to the 5' RACE reads, yields one record per CDR3 protein. The sample holds just over 500,000 distinct CDR3 sequences, approximately 22% seen once. These data were likewise used in another study, on T cells expressing NK-cell markers.

The sample taken for sequencing was CD4+ T cells sorted from blood. The receptors shown here come from a woman aged 18-29 years in good health. The CDR3 runs from the conserved cysteine through the conserved F or W. The D gene is left open where the match is weak. Size is omitted from some rows. Given values are once, few, many or a class for expanded clones.

j_call v_call d_call clone_size cdr3_nt cdr3_aa
TRBJ1-3 TRBV27 - - TGTGCCAGCAAAGCTTACTCTGGAAACACCATATATTTT CASKAYSGNTIYF
TRBJ2-3 TRBV24-1 - - TGTGCCACCAGTGGTCCGACAGATACGCAGTATTTT CATSGPTDTQYF
TRBJ2-5 TRBV29-1 TRBD2 many TGCAGCGTCTATAGCGGGAGGGAGACCCAGTACTTC CSVYSGRETQYF
TRBJ2-5 TRBV24-1 TRBD1 many TGTGCCACCAGCCTTGGACAGGAAGAGACCCAGTACTTC CATSLGQEETQYF
TRBJ2-5 TRBV24-1 - few TGTGCCACCAGTGGAGGTTCCCAAGAGACCCAGTACTTC CATSGGSQETQYF
TRBJ2-1 TRBV20-1 - once TGCAGTGCTCTTCGGGGGGCACAGGGCAATGAGCAGTTCTTC CSALRGAQGNEQFF
TRBJ2-3 TRBV20-1 TRBD2 few TGCAGCGCCGGGCGGGGGGGTGTAGATACGCAGTATTTT CSAGRGGVDTQYF
TRBJ2-2 TRBV7-9 - few TGTGCCAGCAGCTCCCCCGGGTCGGGAAGCACCGGGGAGCTGTTTTTT CASSSPGSGSTGELFF
TRBJ2-7 TRBV20-1 - - TGCAGTGCTAGAGATTTCCTCTACGAGCAGTACTTC CSARDFLYEQYF
TRBJ1-2 TRBV19 TRBD1 few TGTGCCAGTAGTCTCGGGACAGACCACTATGGCTACACCTTC CASSLGTDHYGYTF
TRBJ2-3 TRBV11-2 - - TGTGCCAGCAGCTCGGGAGTGGATACGCAGTATTTT CASSSGVDTQYF
TRBJ2-3 TRBV27 TRBD2 many TGTGCCAGCAATACCGAGGGGACTAGCGGGGGATGCACAGATACGCAGTATTTT CASNTEGTSGGCTDTQYF
TRBJ2-4 TRBV6-2/TRBV6-3 - - TGTGCCAGCAGTTATCTCCGCATTCAGTACTTC CASSYLRIQYF
TRBJ2-7 TRBV9 - - TGTGCCAGCAGCGTAGAGGCGGGGTTCTACGAGCAGTACTTC CASSVEAGFYEQYF
TRBJ1-4 TRBV10-1 - - TGCGCCAGCAGTGCAGGGATGGGTGAAAAACTGTTTTTT CASSAGMGEKLFF
TRBJ1-1 TRBV20-1 - many TGCAGTGCTAGAGTAGGGAACACTGAAGCTTTCTTT CSARVGNTEAFF
TRBJ1-3 TRBV12-3/TRBV12-4 - many TGTGCCAGCAGCCAATTCAGGCTACCTGGAAACACCATATATTTT CASSQFRLPGNTIYF
TRBJ2-3 TRBV24-1 - few TGTGCCACCAGTGAGAGCACAGATACGCAGTATTTT CATSESTDTQYF
TRBJ2-3 TRBV19 - few TGTGCCAGTAGGAGGGGGGCCACAGATACGCAGTATTTT CASRRGATDTQYF
TRBJ2-4 TRBV7-2 - - TGTGCCAGCAGCTTAGGCCTCTCTCGGTTTCAGTACTTC CASSLGLSRFQYF
TRBJ1-1 TRBV12-3/TRBV12-4 - - TGTGCCAGCAGTCTGTTTGTGAACACTGAAGCTTTCTTT CASSLFVNTEAFF
TRBJ1-3 TRBV9 - - TGTGCCAGCAGCGTAGAAGATGGAAACACCATATATTTT CASSVEDGNTIYF
TRBJ2-1 TRBV6-2/TRBV6-3 TRBD1 - TGTGCCAGCATCGAGACAGGGGGCCGAAACAATGAGCAGTTCTTC CASIETGGRNNEQFF